What follows are 12 T cell receptor beta chains derived from one specimen sequenced in a study of control samples from healthy donors and cancer patients (dated by TCRdb to 2020 to 2021). The library relied on the immunoSEQ multiplex PCR assay. TCRdb holds this immuneACCESS table with in-frame rearrangements only. Some clones are missing; in checked studies, unresolved V genes explain under half, and the rest has no known cause. In all, the sample holds more than 85,000 clones, and 92% of those were seen once. Of the sample, 2% to 3% is held by the ten largest clones. Sequencing was performed on blood. The source of these receptors is a woman aged 18-35 years in good health.

J is TRBJ2-7 and V is TRBV5-6; D unresolved. CDR3 length equals 13 residues. The V gene lost 0 bases and the J gene lost 2 bases, with 6 bases spanning the gap. Germline lookup yields CDR1 SGHDT and CDR2 YYEEEE. CDR3 nucleotide sequence: TGTGCCAGCAGCTTGGGCAGTACCTACGAGCAGTACTTC. Encoded protein: CASSLGSTYEQYF.

This chain connects TRBV19 to TRBJ2-1, with D tentatively TRBD2 (5 bases). Between the trimmed V and J ends, which lost 6 bases and 0 bases, there was a span of 12 bases. In germline, CDR1 is LNHDA, CDR2 SQIVND (reference sequence). The CDR3 is 15 residues long. DNA of the CDR3: TGTGCCAGTAGCGCGGACTTAAGCTCCTACAATGAGCAGTTCTTC. Encoded protein: CASSADLSSYNEQFF.

In this sample, this clone turned up a few times. This sequence joins TRBV7-2 and TRBJ2-7; 11 nucleotides agree with TRBD2. With 5 bases clipped from V and 6 bases from J, the junction kept 6 bases outside the gene matches. Germline loops: CDR1 SGHTA, CDR2 FQGNSA. The CDR3 contains 14 residues. This CDR3 is CASSQTSGTREQYF. As DNA, the CDR3 is TGTGCCAGCAGCCAGACTAGCGGGACTCGCGAGCAGTACTTC.

The chain has TRBV18 and TRBJ1-2; no definite D call. Germline V gene data show CDR1 as KGHSH and CDR2 as LQKENI. V lost 3 bases to trimming and J lost 7 bases, with 6 bases between them. This CDR3 spans 11 amino acids. In nucleotides, the CDR3 is TGTGCCAGCTCACCGGGCACTGGCTACACCTTC. Its translation is CASSPGTGYTF.

V and J are TRBV19 and TRBJ1-2; D unclear. Trimming removed 5 bases at V and 5 bases at J, with 15 bases between. This CDR3 has 14 amino acids. Germline CDR1 reads LNHDA; CDR2 reads SQIVND (reference sequence). The CDR3 bases are TGTGCCAGTAGTTTCCAGATAGGAGGATATGGCTACACCTTC. It translates to CASSFQIGGYGYTF.

The chain couples TRBV10-2 to TRBJ2-7; 13 positions agree with TRBD2. This CDR3 is built from 15 residues. With 8 bases clipped from V and 3 bases from J, the junction kept 7 bases outside the gene matches. The V gene's germline CDR1 is WSHSY and CDR2 SAAADI. CDR3 sequence (DNA): TGCGCCAGCGGAGGGACTAGCGGGACCAACTACGAGCAGTACTTC. Translated: CASGGTSGTNYEQYF.

V is TRBV19 and J is TRBJ2-3; 7 positions match TRBD2. Trimming cost V 3 bases and J 0 bases; bases outside gene matches: 3. Germline values: CDR1 LNHDA, CDR2 SQIVND (reference sequence). CDR3 length: 15 amino acids. CDR3 coding DNA: TGTGCCAGTAGTATGGGAGCGGGAAGCACAGATACGCAGTATTTT. Its protein is CASSMGAGSTDTQYF.

This clone was seen only a few times. The chain links TRBV14 to TRBJ1-1, with D uncertain. CDR1 and CDR2 (germline): SGHDN, FVKESK. This CDR3 is 13 amino acids long. The V and J ends lost 9 bases and 5 bases respectively, with 16 bases between them. The CDR3 DNA follows: TGTGCCAGTGGAGCCGGTATTCGGACTGAAGCTTTCTTT. Its translation is CASGAGIRTEAFF.

The rearrangement uses TRBV6-5 and TRBJ1-3; no clear D gene. This CDR3 is 14 amino acids long. The V end was cut by 5 bases, the J end by 2 bases, with 10 bases between. Germline-derived CDR1 and CDR2 are MNHEY and SVGAGI. CDR3 loop: CASSMNGPGNTIYF. CDR3 nucleotide sequence: TGTGCCAGCAGTATGAACGGTCCTGGAAACACCATATATTTT.

The count of this clone is one. The chain combines TRBV19 with TRBJ2-1; TRBD1 might be the D (6 bases). Trimming took off 8 bases at V and 0 bases at J, with 14 bases between the two ends. The germline V gene encodes CDR1 LNHDA and CDR2 SQIVND (reference sequence). This CDR3 is built from 15 residues. The CDR3 loop reads CASVRTAASYNEQFF. The CDR3 DNA follows: TGTGCCAGTGTAAGGACAGCAGCCTCCTACAATGAGCAGTTCTTC. Full variable domain (outside the CDR3, taken from reference TRBV19 and TRBJ2-1): DGGITQSPKYLFRKEGQNVTLSCEQNLNHDAMYWYRQDPGQGLRLIYYSQIVNDFQKGDIAEGYSVSREKKESFPLTVTSAQKNPTAFYLCASVRTAASYNEQFFGPGTRLTVL.

The chain is built from TRBV5-5 and TRBJ2-5, with a weak D call TRBD1 (5 bases). The V end was cut by 4 bases, the J end by 1 base, with 14 bases between. The CDR3 spans 15 residues. The germline gives CDR1 SGHKS, CDR2 YYEKEE (reference sequence). CDR3 nucleotide sequence: TGTGCCAGCAGCGAGGAAGACAGTCTCCAAGAGACCCAGTACTTC. The encoded protein is CASSEEDSLQETQYF.

This chain links TRBV4-3 with TRBJ2-4; D is uncertain. The CDR3 contains 14 residues. In germline, CDR1 is LGHNA, CDR2 YSLEER. The V gene lost 3 bases and the J gene lost 8 bases, with 14 bases spanning the gap. In DNA, the CDR3 is TGCGCCAGCAGCCAGAGTAGGATGTCCCACATTCAGTACTTC. It is translated as CASSQSRMSHIQYF.